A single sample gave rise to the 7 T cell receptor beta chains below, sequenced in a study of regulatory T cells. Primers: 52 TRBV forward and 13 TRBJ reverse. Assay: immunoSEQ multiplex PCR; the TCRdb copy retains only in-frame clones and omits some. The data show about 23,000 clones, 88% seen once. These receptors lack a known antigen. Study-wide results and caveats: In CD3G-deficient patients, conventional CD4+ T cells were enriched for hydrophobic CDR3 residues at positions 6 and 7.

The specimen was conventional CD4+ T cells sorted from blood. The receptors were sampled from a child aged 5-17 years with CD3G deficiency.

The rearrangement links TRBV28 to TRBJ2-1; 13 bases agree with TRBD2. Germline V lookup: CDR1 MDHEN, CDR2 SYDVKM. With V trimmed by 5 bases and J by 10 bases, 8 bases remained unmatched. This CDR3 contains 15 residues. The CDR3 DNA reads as TGTGCCAGCAGTCCACGACTAGCGGGAGGTTGGGAGCAGTTCTTC. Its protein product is CASSPRLAGGWEQFF.

Here the CDR3 reads CASGRGTGRTDTQYF. CDR3 DNA sequence: TGTGCCAGCGGAAGAGGGACAGGACGCACAGATACGCAGTATTTT. J is TRBJ2-3 and V is TRBV28; 8 bases are a match to TRBD1. This CDR3 spans 15 amino acids. V shed 8 bases and J 1 base; nucleotides not matched to a gene: 8. The germline CDR1 and CDR2 sequences are MDHEN and SYDVKM.

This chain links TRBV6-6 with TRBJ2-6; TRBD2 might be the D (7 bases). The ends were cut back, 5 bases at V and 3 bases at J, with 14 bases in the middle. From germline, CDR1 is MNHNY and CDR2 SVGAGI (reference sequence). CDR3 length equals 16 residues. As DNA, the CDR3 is TGTGCCAGCAGTAATCGGGGGGCGCATGGGGCCAACGTCCTGACTTTC. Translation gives CASSNRGAHGANVLTF.

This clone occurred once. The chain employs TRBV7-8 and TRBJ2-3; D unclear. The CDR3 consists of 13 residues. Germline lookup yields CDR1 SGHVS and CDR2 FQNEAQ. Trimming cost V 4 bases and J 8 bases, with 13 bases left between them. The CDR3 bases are TGTGCCAGCAGCTCCTCGTTAGGGCGTACGCAGTATTTT. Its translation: CASSSSLGRTQYF.

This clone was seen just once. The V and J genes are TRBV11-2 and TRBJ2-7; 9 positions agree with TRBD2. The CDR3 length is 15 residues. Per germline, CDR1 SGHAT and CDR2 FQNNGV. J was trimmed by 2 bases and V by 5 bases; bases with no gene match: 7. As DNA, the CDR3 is TGTGCCAGCAGCCCCCCGACTAGCGGTCCCTACGAGCAGTACTTC. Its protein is CASSPPTSGPYEQYF.

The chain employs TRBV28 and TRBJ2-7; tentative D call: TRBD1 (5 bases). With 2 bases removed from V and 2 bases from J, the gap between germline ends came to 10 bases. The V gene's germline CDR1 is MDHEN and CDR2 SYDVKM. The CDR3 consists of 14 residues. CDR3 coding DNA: TGTGCCAGCAGTTTACAGGGCGGTGCCTACGAGCAGTACTTC. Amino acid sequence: CASSLQGGAYEQYF.

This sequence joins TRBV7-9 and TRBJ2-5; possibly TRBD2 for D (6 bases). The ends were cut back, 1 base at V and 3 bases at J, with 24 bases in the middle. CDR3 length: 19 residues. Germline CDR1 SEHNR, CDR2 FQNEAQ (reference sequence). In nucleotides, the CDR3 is TGTGCCAGCAGCTTAGGCAGAACTAGCATCAAGAATCGGAAAGAGACCCAGTACTTC. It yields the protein CASSLGRTSIKNRKETQYF.